The next 19 T cell receptor beta chains were all read from a single sample in a study of cytotoxic CD8 clonotypes in ibrutinib-treated CLL. Repertoires were generated with immunoSEQ multiplex PCR, while TCRdb's copy carries only in-frame clones and drops some. Of roughly 330,000 clones in the sample, roughly 70% were seen once. Specimen: PBMCs, collected after 36 months of ibrutinib treatment. The receptors here all came from a human donor with chronic lymphocytic leukemia.

The chain has TRBV10-3 and TRBJ1-2; TRBD1 matches 8 bases. The length of the CDR3 is 15 residues. Germline V gene lookup returns CDR1 ENHRY and CDR2 SYGVKD. V dropped 8 bases and J dropped 2; count of bases not matched to a gene: 10. This chain's CDR3 is CAIPRSGTGNYGYTF. The DNA of the CDR3 is TGTGCCATCCCCCGCTCCGGGACAGGCAACTATGGCTACACCTTC.

The V call is TRBV7-2, the J call TRBJ1-1; maybe TRBD1 (5 bases). V was shortened by 5 bases and J by 2 bases, with 15 bases between the two germline ends. Germline assignment: CDR1 SGHTA and CDR2 FQGNSA. The CDR3 is 15 amino acids. CDR3 amino acids: CASSPPSGYNTEAFF. The CDR3 DNA reads as TGTGCCAGCAGCCCACCGTCAGGGTACAACACTGAAGCTTTCTTT.

The table lists this clone with a few counts. The genes are TRBV7-6 and TRBJ1-1; no clear D gene. CDR1 and CDR2 from the germline V gene are SGHVS and FNYEAQ. V lost 4 bases and J lost 12, with 21 bases in between. The CDR3 covers 14 residues. CDR3 sequence: CASSSGIIREGSFF. CDR3 sequence (DNA): TGTGCCAGCAGCTCCGGGATTATACGAGAGGGCTCTTTCTTT.

The chain couples TRBV18 to TRBJ2-2; 8 bases map to TRBD1. The CDR3 has 17 residues. V dropped 5 bases and J dropped 3; count of bases not matched to a gene: 11. CDR1 and CDR2 (germline): KGHSH, LQKENI. CDR3 amino acids: CASSEWGTGGYTGELFF. Here the CDR3 DNA reads TGTGCCAGCTCAGAATGGGGGACAGGTGGATACACCGGGGAGCTGTTTTTT.

The chain couples TRBV27 to TRBJ2-1; TRBD2 agrees at 7 bases. The CDR3 spans 16 residues. Germline V gene sequence: CDR1 MNHEY, CDR2 SMNVEV (reference sequence). V lost 3 bases, J lost 3 bases, and 8 bases stayed unmatched. The DNA for the CDR3 is TGTGCCAGCAGTTTTGGAGCGGGAAAAAGCTACAATGAGCAGTTCTTC. Translation: CASSFGAGKSYNEQFF.

This chain connects TRBV7-6 to TRBJ2-1; D perhaps matches TRBD1 (6 bases). V lost 9 bases and J 9 bases, leaving 24 bases between the germline ends. This CDR3 is built from 15 residues. Germline V CDR1 and CDR2: SGHVS, FNYEAQ. The CDR3 nucleotides read TGTGCCAGTTGTGGGGGAGTGGGGGCCGACGGTGAGCAGTTCTTC. Residues: CASCGGVGADGEQFF.

This chain links TRBV11-2 with TRBJ2-3; a weak D match, TRBD1 (6 bases). This CDR3 comprises 15 residues. Germline lookup yields CDR1 SGHAT and CDR2 FQNNGV. Trimming took 5 bases from V and 6 from J, leaving 18 bases between them. CDR3 sequence (DNA): TGTGCCAGCAGCCTCACAGGGCCCTTATGGGATACGCAGTATTTT. Its protein product is CASSLTGPLWDTQYF.

The chain recombines TRBV2 with TRBJ1-3; no clear D. V was pared by 3 bases and J by 0 bases, with 6 bases between. CDR3 length: 14 residues. CDR1 and CDR2 (germline): SNHLY, FYNNEI. DNA for the CDR3: TGTGCCAGCAGTGAGTCGAACTCTGGAAACACCATATATTTT. It encodes CASSESNSGNTIYF.

This clone was counted between two and nine times. Other DNA sequences from this sample encode an identical CDR3 as well. The V gene is TRBV7-6, the J gene TRBJ2-3, with D unresolved. The CDR3 covers 11 residues. In germline, CDR1 is SGHVS, CDR2 FNYEAQ. The ends were cut back, 5 bases at V and 0 bases at J, with 0 bases in the middle. The CDR3 bases are TGTGCCAGCAGCAGCACAGATACGCAGTATTTT. Its translation: CASSSTDTQYF.

This chain links TRBV6-4 with TRBJ1-2, with D uncertain. Germline loops: CDR1 MRHNA, CDR2 SNTAGT. V lost 0 bases and J 4 bases, leaving 15 bases between the germline ends. This CDR3 comprises 16 residues. The CDR3 DNA is TGTGCCAGCAGTGACTCGGCGCAGAAGGGAGCCTATGGCTACACCTTC. This codes for CASSDSAQKGAYGYTF.

This rearrangement joins TRBV4-3 to TRBJ1-4, with 7 nucleotides matching TRBD1. J was trimmed by 8 bases and V by 4 bases; bases with no gene match: 10. Germline V gene data show CDR1 as LGHNA and CDR2 as YSLEER. The CDR3 runs to 15 residues. CDR3 amino acids: CASSPRDSLREKLFF. CDR3 nucleotides: TGCGCCAGCAGCCCGAGGGACAGCCTAAGGGAAAAACTGTTTTTT.

The CDR3 spells CASTPGTVMNTEAFF. The DNA of the CDR3 is TGTGCCAGTACTCCTGGGACAGTCATGAACACTGAAGCTTTCTTT. This chain joins TRBV19 and TRBJ1-1; 7 bases match TRBD1. Germline-derived CDR1 and CDR2 are LNHDA and SQIVND (reference sequence). J lost 0 bases, V lost 7 bases, and 8 bases had no gene match. This CDR3 spans 15 amino acids.

The rearrangement joins TRBV6-1 to TRBJ1-3, with D perhaps TRBD1 (6 bases). The CDR3 has 12 residues. Trimming shortened V by 10 bases and J by 2 bases, and 9 bases separated the two germline ends. Germline lookup yields CDR1 MNHNS and CDR2 SASEGT. DNA for the CDR3: TGTGCCACCAGGACAGCTGGAAACACCATATATTTT. Translation: CATRTAGNTIYF.

In DNA form, the CDR3 reads TGTGCCACGGGACCCCCCTACGAGCAGTACTTC. Protein sequence: CATGPPYEQYF. This chain links TRBV11-2 with TRBJ2-7, with D possibly called TRBD1 or TRBD2 (5 bases each). Germline V gives CDR1 SGHAT, CDR2 FQNNGV. The germline V and J ends were trimmed by 10 bases and 2 bases, with 9 bases remaining between them. The CDR3 runs to 11 residues.

This clone showed up just once. The J gene is TRBJ1-5, the V gene TRBV2; D is perhaps TRBD1 (6 bases). Germline V lookup: CDR1 SNHLY, CDR2 FYNNEI. V was pared by 1 base and J by 3 bases, with 13 bases between. The length of the CDR3 is 16 residues. CDR3 nucleotide sequence: TGTGCCAGCAGTGAAGACCGTTGGGACACCAATCAGCCCCAGCATTTT. Translation: CASSEDRWDTNQPQHF.

The chain uses TRBV19 and TRBJ2-7; perhaps D is TRBD1 or TRBD2 (5 bases each). CDR3 length equals 15 residues. CDR1 and CDR2 from the germline V gene are LNHDA and SQIVND (reference sequence). Trimming stripped 6 bases from V and 4 bases from J, with 19 bases between. In nucleotides, the CDR3 is TGTGCCAGTAGGCTCCGGGACGGTGCGAGTTACGAGCAGTACTTC. It is translated as CASRLRDGASYEQYF.

The chain links TRBV7-3 to TRBJ2-1; a possible D gene is TRBD1 (5 bases). Germline V gives CDR1 SGHTA, CDR2 FQGTGA. The length of the CDR3 is 16 residues. V was pared by 2 bases and J by 2 bases, with 13 bases between. This chain's CDR3 is CASSLAPRVPYNEQFF. In DNA form, the CDR3 reads TGTGCCAGCAGCTTAGCCCCCAGGGTCCCCTACAATGAGCAGTTCTTC. Full variable domain (outside the CDR3, taken from reference TRBV7-3 and TRBJ2-1): GAGVSQTPSNKVTEKGKYVELRCDPISGHTALYWYRQSLGQGPEFLIYFQGTGAADDSGLPNDRFFAVRPEGSVSTLKIQRTERGDSAVYLCASSLAPRVPYNEQFFGPGTRLTVL.

The V call is TRBV7-2, the J call TRBJ2-4; possibly TRBD2 for D (6 bases). Trimming took off 1 base at V and 0 bases at J, with 13 bases between the two ends. CDR1 is SGHTA and CDR2 is FQGNSA in the germline V gene. This CDR3 spans 17 amino acids. CDR3 sequence reads: CASSLGGGRIAKNIQYF. The CDR3 coding sequence is TGTGCCAGCAGCTTAGGCGGAGGGAGGATAGCCAAAAACATTCAGTACTTC.

The chain employs TRBV5-1 and TRBJ1-1, with 9 bases that match TRBD1. The CDR3 has 13 residues. The junction had 5 bases not matched to a gene; V was cut back by 4 bases and J by 7 bases. Per germline, CDR1 SGHRS and CDR2 YFSETQ. CDR3 amino acids: CASSGTGLDEAFF. Here the CDR3 DNA reads TGCGCCAGCAGCGGGACAGGGTTAGATGAAGCTTTCTTT.